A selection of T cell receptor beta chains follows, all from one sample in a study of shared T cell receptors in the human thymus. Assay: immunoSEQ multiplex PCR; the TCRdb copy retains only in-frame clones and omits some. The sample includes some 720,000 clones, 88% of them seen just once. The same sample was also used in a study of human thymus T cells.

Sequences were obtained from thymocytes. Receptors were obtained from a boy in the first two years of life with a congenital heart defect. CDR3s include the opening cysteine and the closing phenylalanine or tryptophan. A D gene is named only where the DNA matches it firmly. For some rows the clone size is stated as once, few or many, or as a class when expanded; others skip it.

CDR3: CASSRRAGVQFF
DNA: TGTGCCAGCAGCCGAAGGGCGGGTGTGCAGTTCTTC
size: .
J: TRBJ2-1
D: .
V: TRBV5-6

CDR3: CASSHSRAGGRNNEQFF
DNA: TGTGCCAGCAGTCACTCCAGAGCGGGAGGGAGGAACAATGAGCAGTTCTTC
size: .
J: TRBJ2-1
D: TRBD2
V: TRBV28

CDR3: CASSSDLRDIRFNEQFF
DNA: TGTGCCAGCAGCTCCGACTTGCGGGATATTCGATTCAATGAGCAGTTCTTC
size: .
J: TRBJ2-1
D: .
V: TRBV5-4

CDR3: CASSSAPDRASGNTIYF
DNA: TGTGCCAGCAGCTCCGCCCCTGACAGGGCATCTGGAAACACCATATATTTT
size: once
J: TRBJ1-3
D: TRBD1
V: TRBV7-6

CDR3: CASSSGVNTEAFF
DNA: TGTGCCAGCAGCTCCGGGGTGAACACTGAAGCTTTCTTT
size: .
J: TRBJ1-1
D: .
V: TRBV5-4

CDR3: CASSGGGADGYTF
DNA: TGTGCCAGCAGCGGGGGGGGCGCCGATGGCTACACCTTC
size: .
J: TRBJ1-2
D: .
V: TRBV9

CDR3: CASSQRASGGYNEQFF
DNA: TGTGCCAGTTCGCAGAGGGCGTCAGGGGGGTACAATGAGCAGTTCTTC
size: .
J: TRBJ2-1
D: .
V: TRBV5-4

CDR3: CASGLKREQLTDTQYF
DNA: TGTGCTAGTGGTTTAAAGAGGGAGCAACTCACAGATACGCAGTATTTT
size: .
J: TRBJ2-3
D: .
V: TRBV12-5

CDR3: CATNHVAGGNNEQFF
DNA: TGTGCCACCAATCACGTAGCGGGAGGAAACAATGAGCAGTTCTTC
size: .
J: TRBJ2-1
D: TRBD2
V: TRBV15

CDR3: CASSLGERKNIQYF
DNA: TGTGCCAGCAGCTTGGGAGAGCGCAAAAACATTCAGTACTTC
size: .
J: TRBJ2-4
D: .
V: TRBV5-6

CDR3: CASSFQGSHEQYF
DNA: TGTGCCAGCAGTTTCCAGGGAAGCCACGAGCAGTACTTC
size: .
J: TRBJ2-7
D: .
V: TRBV27

CDR3: CASSPRGSGSPPVDTQYF
DNA: TGTGCCAGCAGCCCAAGGGGGAGCGGGAGCCCTCCAGTGGATACGCAGTATTTT
size: .
J: TRBJ2-3
D: TRBD2
V: TRBV7-9

CDR3: CASSPLGGPQETQYF
DNA: TGTGCCAGCAGCCCCCTAGGGGGCCCCCAAGAGACCCAGTACTTC
size: .
J: TRBJ2-5
D: TRBD1
V: TRBV5-4

CDR3: CASSLDSGDNEQFF
DNA: TGTGCCAGCAGCCTGGACAGCGGGGACAATGAGCAGTTCTTC
size: .
J: TRBJ2-1
D: .
V: TRBV7-9

CDR3: CASSLEKQGQARTDTQYF
DNA: TGTGCCAGCAGCTTAGAAAAACAGGGTCAGGCGCGCACAGATACGCAGTATTTT
size: .
J: TRBJ2-3
D: .
V: TRBV13

CDR3: CASSSRQGEGGNTIYF
DNA: TGTGCCAGCAGCTCAAGACAGGGAGAGGGTGGAAACACCATATATTTT
size: .
J: TRBJ1-3
D: TRBD1
V: TRBV7-9

CDR3: CASSQDSGRNSPLHF
DNA: TGCGCCAGCAGCCAAGACTCAGGTCGAAATTCACCCCTCCACTTT
size: .
J: TRBJ1-6
D: .
V: TRBV4-3

CDR3: CASSARVNEGTEAFF
DNA: TGTGCCAGCAGTGCTAGGGTTAATGAGGGCACTGAAGCTTTCTTT
size: .
J: TRBJ1-1
D: .
V: TRBV25-1

CDR3: CASALLPNEQFF
DNA: TGTGCTAGTGCCCTCCTCCCGAATGAGCAGTTCTTC
size: .
J: TRBJ2-1
D: .
V: TRBV12-5

CDR3: CASSRTGDVKPQHF
DNA: TGTGCCAGCAGTCGCACAGGGGACGTCAAGCCCCAGCATTTT
size: .
J: TRBJ1-5
D: TRBD1
V: TRBV28

CDR3: CAWIAGAGNTIYF
DNA: TGTGCCTGGATAGCAGGGGCAGGAAACACCATATATTTT
size: .
J: TRBJ1-3
D: .
V: TRBV30

CDR3: CASSQDYGGLAGQPYNEQFF
DNA: TGCGCCAGCAGCCAAGATTATGGGGGACTAGCGGGGCAGCCCTACAATGAGCAGTTCTTC
size: .
J: TRBJ2-1
D: TRBD2
V: TRBV4-1

CDR3: CASSFYPGLRVTDTQYF
DNA: TGTGCCAGCAGCTTTTACCCGGGACTCCGAGTCACAGATACGCAGTATTTT
size: .
J: TRBJ2-3
D: .
V: TRBV7-9

CDR3: CASSQGCQGADGYTF
DNA: TGTGCCAGCAGCCAAGGGTGTCAGGGGGCGGATGGCTACACCTTC
size: .
J: TRBJ1-2
D: TRBD1
V: TRBV14

CDR3: CASSRKGSGLAGVLYEQYF
DNA: TGTGCCAGCAGCCGCAAGGGGTCGGGACTAGCGGGAGTTCTATACGAGCAGTACTTC
size: .
J: TRBJ2-7
D: TRBD2
V: TRBV4-2

CDR3: CASSTREKLFF
DNA: TGTGCCAGCAGTACGAGGGAAAAACTGTTTTTT
size: .
J: TRBJ1-4
D: .
V: TRBV25-1

CDR3: CASGLATGTGIWGYTF
DNA: TGTGCTAGTGGTTTGGCCACCGGGACAGGGATATGGGGCTACACCTTC
size: .
J: TRBJ1-2
D: TRBD1
V: TRBV12-5

CDR3: CASSPASGGVMDTQYF
DNA: TGTGCCAGCAGCCCCGCCTCAGGGGGCGTCATGGATACGCAGTATTTT
size: once
J: TRBJ2-3
D: TRBD1
V: TRBV7-6

CDR3: CASAPGTSGLSSYNEQFF
DNA: TGCGCCAGCGCTCCCGGGACTAGCGGGCTAAGCTCCTACAATGAGCAGTTCTTC
size: .
J: TRBJ2-1
D: TRBD2
V: TRBV10-1

CDR3: CASSYTPGLAGSYEQYF
DNA: TGTGCCAGCAGCTATACTCCAGGACTAGCGGGGTCCTACGAGCAGTACTTC
size: few
J: TRBJ2-7
D: TRBD2
V: TRBV11-2

CDR3: CASSLDQPGLGREEETQYF
DNA: TGTGCCAGCAGCTTAGATCAACCAGGACTGGGGCGGGAGGAAGAGACCCAGTACTTC
size: .
J: TRBJ2-5
D: TRBD2
V: TRBV11-3

CDR3: CASSLKGQGYTDTQYF
DNA: TGTGCCAGCAGTTTAAAAGGTCAGGGTTACACAGATACGCAGTATTTT
size: .
J: TRBJ2-3
D: .
V: TRBV27

CDR3: CASSSSGTPYNEQFF
DNA: TGTGCCAGCAGTTCTAGCGGGACCCCCTACAATGAGCAGTTCTTC
size: once
J: TRBJ2-1
D: TRBD2
V: TRBV28

CDR3: CASSLAGQTRPEAFF
DNA: TGTGCCAGCAGCTTAGCGGGACAGACGCGACCTGAAGCTTTCTTT
size: .
J: TRBJ1-1
D: TRBD1
V: TRBV7-2

CDR3: CASSQDRLTGELFF
DNA: TGTGCCAGCAGTCAGGACAGGCTCACCGGGGAGCTGTTTTTT
size: .
J: TRBJ2-2
D: TRBD1
V: TRBV7-3

CDR3: CASRGTVHEQYF
DNA: TGTGCCAGCCGAGGGACAGTCCACGAGCAGTACTTC
size: once
J: TRBJ2-7
D: TRBD1
V: TRBV6-1

CDR3: CASTSLGQEDSYEQYF
DNA: TGTGCCAGCACCAGCCTCGGACAGGAGGACTCCTACGAGCAGTACTTC
size: .
J: TRBJ2-7
D: TRBD1
V: TRBV27

CDR3: CASSVVAAGGWSGTDTQYF
DNA: TGTGCCAGCAGCGTAGTCGCGGCGGGAGGATGGTCGGGCACAGATACGCAGTATTTT
size: .
J: TRBJ2-3
D: TRBD2
V: TRBV9

CDR3: CASSLGLGYYYEQYF
DNA: TGTGCCAGCAGCTTGGGACTAGGGTACTACTACGAGCAGTACTTC
size: .
J: TRBJ2-7
D: TRBD2
V: TRBV11-3

CDR3: CASSLGTGHYNEQFF
DNA: TGTGCCAGCAGTTTAGGGACAGGGCATTACAATGAGCAGTTCTTC
size: .
J: TRBJ2-1
D: TRBD1
V: TRBV28

CDR3: CASSPPVRASTDTQYF
DNA: TGTGCCAGCAGCCCCCCGGTGCGGGCTAGCACAGATACGCAGTATTTT
size: .
J: TRBJ2-3
D: .
V: TRBV11-2

CDR3: CASSSGVTGFHNQPQHF
DNA: TGTGCCAGCAGCTCCGGGGTGACAGGGTTTCACAATCAGCCCCAGCATTTT
size: .
J: TRBJ1-5
D: TRBD1
V: TRBV11-2

CDR3: CASSQEGTTPNYGYTF
DNA: TGTGCCAGCAGCCAAGAAGGGACAACGCCTAACTATGGCTACACCTTC
size: .
J: TRBJ1-2
D: .
V: TRBV4-2

CDR3: CASSPRTGGHQPQHF
DNA: TGCGCCAGCAGCCCGAGGACAGGGGGCCATCAGCCCCAGCATTTT
size: .
J: TRBJ1-5
D: TRBD1
V: TRBV4-1

CDR3: CASSDSAGVYNEQFF
DNA: TGTGCCAGCAGTGACTCAGCGGGGGTTTACAATGAGCAGTTCTTC
size: .
J: TRBJ2-1
D: TRBD2
V: TRBV6-4

CDR3: CAGRTPCVETQYF
DNA: TGTGCCGGCCGGACTCCTTGTGTAGAGACCCAGTACTTC
size: .
J: TRBJ2-5
D: .
V: TRBV2

CDR3: CASSEPGSYEQYF
DNA: TGCGCCAGCAGTGAACCGGGATCCTACGAGCAGTACTTC
size: .
J: TRBJ2-7
D: .
V: TRBV10-1

CDR3: CASSHSGTSGANTDTQYF
DNA: TGTGCCAGCAGTCACTCCGGGACTAGCGGGGCAAACACAGATACGCAGTATTTT
size: .
J: TRBJ2-3
D: TRBD2
V: TRBV7-2

CDR3: CASSEPGGYTF
DNA: TGTGCCAGCAGTGAACCGGGTGGCTACACCTTC
size: .
J: TRBJ1-2
D: .
V: TRBV25-1

CDR3: CASSPQGPANYGYTF
DNA: TGTGCCAGCAGTCCCCAGGGCCCAGCTAACTATGGCTACACCTTC
size: .
J: TRBJ1-2
D: .
V: TRBV27

CDR3: CASGGFSNQPQHF
DNA: TGTGCCAGCGGTGGCTTTAGCAATCAGCCCCAGCATTTT
size: .
J: TRBJ1-5
D: .
V: TRBV9